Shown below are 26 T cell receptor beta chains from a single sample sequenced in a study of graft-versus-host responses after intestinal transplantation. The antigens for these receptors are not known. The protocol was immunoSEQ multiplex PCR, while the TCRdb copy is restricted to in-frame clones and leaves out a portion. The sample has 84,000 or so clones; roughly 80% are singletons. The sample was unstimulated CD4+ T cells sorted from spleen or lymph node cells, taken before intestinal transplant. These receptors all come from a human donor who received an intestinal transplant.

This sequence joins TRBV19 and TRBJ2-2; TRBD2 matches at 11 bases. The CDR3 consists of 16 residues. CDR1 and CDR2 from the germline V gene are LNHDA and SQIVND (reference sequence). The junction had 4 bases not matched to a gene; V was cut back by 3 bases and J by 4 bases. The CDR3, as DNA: TGTGCCAGTAGTATCACTAGCGGGAGTCCCACCGGGGAGCTGTTTTTT. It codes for CASSITSGSPTGELFF.

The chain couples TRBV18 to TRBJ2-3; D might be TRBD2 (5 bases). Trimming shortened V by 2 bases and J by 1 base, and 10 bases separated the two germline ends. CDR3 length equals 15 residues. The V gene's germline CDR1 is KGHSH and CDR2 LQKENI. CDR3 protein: CASSPDSARTDTQYF. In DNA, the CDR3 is TGTGCCAGCTCACCAGATAGCGCACGCACAGATACGCAGTATTTT.

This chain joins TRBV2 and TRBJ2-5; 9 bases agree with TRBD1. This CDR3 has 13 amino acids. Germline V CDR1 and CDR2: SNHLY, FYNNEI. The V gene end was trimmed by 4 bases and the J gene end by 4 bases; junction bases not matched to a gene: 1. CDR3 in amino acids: CASSVDRGETQYF. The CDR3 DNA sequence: TGTGCCAGCAGTGTGGACAGGGGAGAGACCCAGTACTTC.

The CDR3: CASSMVGLAGALYF. The CDR3 coding sequence is TGTGCCAGTAGTATGGTGGGACTAGCGGGGGCCCTATACTTC. This rearrangement joins TRBV19 to TRBJ2-5; 14 nucleotides match TRBD2. CDR3 size: 14 residues. Losses at the gene ends were 3 bases for V and 14 bases for J; bases not matched to a gene: 8. Germline assignment: CDR1 LNHDA and CDR2 SQIVND (reference sequence). The full variable domain, rest sourced from reference TRBV19 and TRBJ2-5, is DGGITQSPKYLFRKEGQNVTLSCEQNLNHDAMYWYRQDPGQGLRLIYYSQIVNDFQKGDIAEGYSVSREKKESFPLTVTSAQKNPTAFYLCASSMVGLAGALYFGPGTRLLVL.

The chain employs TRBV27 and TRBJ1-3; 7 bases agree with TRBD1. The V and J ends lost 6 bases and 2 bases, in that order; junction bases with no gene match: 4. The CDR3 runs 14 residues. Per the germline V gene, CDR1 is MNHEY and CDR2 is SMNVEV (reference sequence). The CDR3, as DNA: TGTGCCAGCAGCTTCACAGGGGCTGGAAACACCATATATTTT. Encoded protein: CASSFTGAGNTIYF.

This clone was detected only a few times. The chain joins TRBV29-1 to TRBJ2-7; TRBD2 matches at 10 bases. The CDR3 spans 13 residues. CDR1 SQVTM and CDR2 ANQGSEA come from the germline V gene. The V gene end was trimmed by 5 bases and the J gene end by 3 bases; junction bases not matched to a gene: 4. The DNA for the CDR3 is TGCAGCGTTTCAGCGGGGGGGTACTACGAGCAGTACTTC. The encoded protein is CSVSAGGYYEQYF.

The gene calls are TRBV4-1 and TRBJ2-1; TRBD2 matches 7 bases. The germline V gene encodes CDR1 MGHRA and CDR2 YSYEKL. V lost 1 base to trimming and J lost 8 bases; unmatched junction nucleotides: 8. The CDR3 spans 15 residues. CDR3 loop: CASSQGGTILDEQFF. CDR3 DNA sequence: TGCGCCAGCAGCCAAGGGGGGACTATACTCGATGAGCAGTTCTTC.

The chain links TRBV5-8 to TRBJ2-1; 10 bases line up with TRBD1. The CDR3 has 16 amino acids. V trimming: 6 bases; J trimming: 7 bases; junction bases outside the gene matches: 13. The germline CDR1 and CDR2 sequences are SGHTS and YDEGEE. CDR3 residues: CASTPEPGQGRNEQFF. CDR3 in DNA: TGTGCCAGCACCCCTGAGCCGGGACAGGGGAGGAATGAGCAGTTCTTC.

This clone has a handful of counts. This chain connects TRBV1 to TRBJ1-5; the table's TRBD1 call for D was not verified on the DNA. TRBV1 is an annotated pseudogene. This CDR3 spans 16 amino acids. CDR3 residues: CTSSQDWGLSHQPQHF. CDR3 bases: TGCACCAGCAGCCAAGATTGGGGCTTGTCCCATCAGCCCCAGCATTTT.

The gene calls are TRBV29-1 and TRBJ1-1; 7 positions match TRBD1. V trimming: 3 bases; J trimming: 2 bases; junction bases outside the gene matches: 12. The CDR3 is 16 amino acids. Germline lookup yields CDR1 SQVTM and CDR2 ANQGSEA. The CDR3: CSVEMAGGKGNTEAFF. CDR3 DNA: TGCAGCGTTGAGATGGCAGGGGGAAAAGGAAACACTGAAGCTTTCTTT.

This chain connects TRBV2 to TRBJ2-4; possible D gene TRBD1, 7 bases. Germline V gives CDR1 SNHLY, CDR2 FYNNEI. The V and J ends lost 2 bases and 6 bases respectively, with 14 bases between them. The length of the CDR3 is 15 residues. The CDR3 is CASSEQGGDGNIQYF. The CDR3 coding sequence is TGTGCCAGCAGTGAACAGGGGGGAGATGGAAACATTCAGTACTTC.

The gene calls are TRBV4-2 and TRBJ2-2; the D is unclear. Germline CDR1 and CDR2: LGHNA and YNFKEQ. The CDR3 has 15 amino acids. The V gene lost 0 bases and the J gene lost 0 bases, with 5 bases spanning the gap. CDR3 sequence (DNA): TGTGCCAGCAGCCAAGACCCCGCGAACACCGGGGAGCTGTTTTTT. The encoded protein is CASSQDPANTGELFF.

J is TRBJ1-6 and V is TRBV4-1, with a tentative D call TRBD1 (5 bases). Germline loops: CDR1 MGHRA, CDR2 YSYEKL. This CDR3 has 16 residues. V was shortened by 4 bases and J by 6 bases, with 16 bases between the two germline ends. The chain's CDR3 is CASSPPGWGVNSPLHF. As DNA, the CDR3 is TGCGCCAGCAGCCCCCCTGGGTGGGGGGTTAATTCACCCCTCCACTTT.

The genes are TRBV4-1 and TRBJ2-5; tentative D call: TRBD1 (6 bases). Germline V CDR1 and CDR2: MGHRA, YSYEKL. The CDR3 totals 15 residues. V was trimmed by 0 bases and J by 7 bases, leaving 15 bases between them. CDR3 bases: TGCGCCAGCAGCCAAGACCTGACAGGCGGTGGGACCCAGTACTTC. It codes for CASSQDLTGGGTQYF.

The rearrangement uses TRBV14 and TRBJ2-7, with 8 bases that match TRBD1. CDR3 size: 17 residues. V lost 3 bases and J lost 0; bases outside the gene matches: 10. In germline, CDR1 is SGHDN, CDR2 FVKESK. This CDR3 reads CASSHGRGPISSYEQYF. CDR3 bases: TGTGCCAGCAGCCACGGCAGGGGGCCTATCAGCTCCTACGAGCAGTACTTC.

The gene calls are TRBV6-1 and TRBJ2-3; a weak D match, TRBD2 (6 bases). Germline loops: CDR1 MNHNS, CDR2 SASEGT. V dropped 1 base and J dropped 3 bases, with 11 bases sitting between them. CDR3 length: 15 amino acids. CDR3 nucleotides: TGTGCCAGCAGTGAAGGGATGGGGAGGACAGATACGCAGTATTTT. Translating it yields CASSEGMGRTDTQYF.

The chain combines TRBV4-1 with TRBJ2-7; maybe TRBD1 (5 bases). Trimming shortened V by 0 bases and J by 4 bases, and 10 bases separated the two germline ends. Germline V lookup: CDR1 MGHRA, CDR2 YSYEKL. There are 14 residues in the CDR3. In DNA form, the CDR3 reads TGCGCCAGCAGCCAAGAATGGTCAGGGTACGAGCAGTACTTC. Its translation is CASSQEWSGYEQYF.

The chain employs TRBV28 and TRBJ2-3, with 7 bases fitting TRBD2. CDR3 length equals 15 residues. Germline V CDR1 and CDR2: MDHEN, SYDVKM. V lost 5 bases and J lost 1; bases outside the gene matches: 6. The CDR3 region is CASSPPTSGTDTQYF. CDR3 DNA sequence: TGTGCCAGCAGTCCGCCCACTAGCGGCACAGATACGCAGTATTTT.

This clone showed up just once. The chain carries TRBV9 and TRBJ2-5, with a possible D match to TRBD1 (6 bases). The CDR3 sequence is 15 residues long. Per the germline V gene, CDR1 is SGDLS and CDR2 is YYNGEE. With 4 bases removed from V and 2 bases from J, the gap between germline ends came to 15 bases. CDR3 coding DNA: TGTGCCAGCAGCAAGTTAGGGACACGGCAAGAGACCCAGTACTTC. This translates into CASSKLGTRQETQYF.

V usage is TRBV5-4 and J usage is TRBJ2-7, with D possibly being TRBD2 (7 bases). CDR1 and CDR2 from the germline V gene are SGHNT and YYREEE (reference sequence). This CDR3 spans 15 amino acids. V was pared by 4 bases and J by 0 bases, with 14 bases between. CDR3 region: CASSRGGESSYEQYF. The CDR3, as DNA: TGTGCCAGCAGCCGAGGGGGGGAGAGCTCCTACGAGCAGTACTTC.

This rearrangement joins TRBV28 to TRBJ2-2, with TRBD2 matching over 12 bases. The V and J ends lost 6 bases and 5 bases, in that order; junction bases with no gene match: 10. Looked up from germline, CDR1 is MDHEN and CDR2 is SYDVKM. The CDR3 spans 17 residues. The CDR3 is CASRTPSGGARTGELFF. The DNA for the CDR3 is TGTGCCAGCAGAACTCCTAGCGGGGGGGCGCGAACCGGGGAGCTGTTTTTT.

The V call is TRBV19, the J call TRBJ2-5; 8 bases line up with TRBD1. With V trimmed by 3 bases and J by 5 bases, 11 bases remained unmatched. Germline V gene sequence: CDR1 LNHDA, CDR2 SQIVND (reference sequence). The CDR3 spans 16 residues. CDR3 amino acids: CASSMITGGRGETQYF. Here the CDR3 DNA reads TGTGCCAGTAGTATGATCACAGGGGGGCGCGGGGAGACCCAGTACTTC. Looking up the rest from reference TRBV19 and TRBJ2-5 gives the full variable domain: DGGITQSPKYLFRKEGQNVTLSCEQNLNHDAMYWYRQDPGQGLRLIYYSQIVNDFQKGDIAEGYSVSREKKESFPLTVTSAQKNPTAFYLCASSMITGGRGETQYFGPGTRLLVL.

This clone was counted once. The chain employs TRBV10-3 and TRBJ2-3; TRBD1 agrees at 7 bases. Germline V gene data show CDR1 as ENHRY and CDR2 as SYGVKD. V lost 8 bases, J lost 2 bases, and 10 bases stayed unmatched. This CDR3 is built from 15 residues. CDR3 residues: CAIGNRDSFTDTQYF. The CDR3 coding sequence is TGTGCCATCGGGAATCGGGACAGTTTCACAGATACGCAGTATTTT.

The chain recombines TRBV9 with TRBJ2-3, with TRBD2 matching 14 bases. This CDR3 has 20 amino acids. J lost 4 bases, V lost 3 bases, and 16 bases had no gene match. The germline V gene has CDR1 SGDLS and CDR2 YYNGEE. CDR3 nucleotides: TGTGCCAGCAGCGCCGACTCAGGGACTAGCGGGAGTTTTTGGGCAGATACGCAGTATTTT. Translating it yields CASSADSGTSGSFWADTQYF. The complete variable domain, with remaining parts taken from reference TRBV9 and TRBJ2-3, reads DSGVTQTPKHLITATGQRVTLRCSPRSGDLSVYWYQQSLDQGLQFLIQYYNGEERAKGNILERFSAQQFPDLHSELNLSSLELGDSALYFCASSADSGTSGSFWADTQYFGPGTRLTVL.

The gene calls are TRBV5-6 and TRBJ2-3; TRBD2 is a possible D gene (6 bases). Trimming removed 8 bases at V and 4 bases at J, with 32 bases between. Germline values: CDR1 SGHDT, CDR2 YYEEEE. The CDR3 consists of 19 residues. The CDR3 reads CASSKGDRENGRDSDTQYF. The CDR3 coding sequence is TGTGCCAGTTCAAAAGGGGACCGGGAGAATGGTAGGGATTCAGATACGCAGTATTTT.

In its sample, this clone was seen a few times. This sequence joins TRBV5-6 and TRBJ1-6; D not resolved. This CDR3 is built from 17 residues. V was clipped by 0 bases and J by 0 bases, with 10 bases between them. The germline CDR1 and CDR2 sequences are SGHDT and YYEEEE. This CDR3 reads CASSLGRWSSYNSPLHF. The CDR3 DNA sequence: TGTGCCAGCAGCTTGGGGAGGTGGAGCTCCTATAATTCACCCCTCCACTTT.